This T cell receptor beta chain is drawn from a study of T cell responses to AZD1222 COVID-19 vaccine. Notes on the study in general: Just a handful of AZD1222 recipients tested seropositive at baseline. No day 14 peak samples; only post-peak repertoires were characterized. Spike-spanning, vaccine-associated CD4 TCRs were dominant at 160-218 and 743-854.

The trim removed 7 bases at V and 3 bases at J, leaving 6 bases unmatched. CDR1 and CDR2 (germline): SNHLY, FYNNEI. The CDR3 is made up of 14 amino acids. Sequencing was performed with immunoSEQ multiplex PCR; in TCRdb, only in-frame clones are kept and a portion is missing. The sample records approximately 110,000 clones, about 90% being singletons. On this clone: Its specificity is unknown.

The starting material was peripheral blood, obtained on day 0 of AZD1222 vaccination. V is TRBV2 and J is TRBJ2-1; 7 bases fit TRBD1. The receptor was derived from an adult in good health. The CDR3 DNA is TGTGCCAGCATGCCGGGACAGAACTACAATGAGCAGTTCTTC. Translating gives CASMPGQNYNEQFF.